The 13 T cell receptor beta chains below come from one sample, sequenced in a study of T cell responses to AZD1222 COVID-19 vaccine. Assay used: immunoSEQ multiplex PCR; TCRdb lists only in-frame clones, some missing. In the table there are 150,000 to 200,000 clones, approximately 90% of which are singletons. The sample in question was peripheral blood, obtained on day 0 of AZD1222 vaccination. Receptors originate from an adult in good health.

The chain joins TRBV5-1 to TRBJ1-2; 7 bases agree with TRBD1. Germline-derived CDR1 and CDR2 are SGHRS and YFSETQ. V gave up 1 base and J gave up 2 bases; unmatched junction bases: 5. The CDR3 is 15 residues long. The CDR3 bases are TGCGCCAGCAGCTTGACAACAGGGGTAAACTATGGCTACACCTTC. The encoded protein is CASSLTTGVNYGYTF.

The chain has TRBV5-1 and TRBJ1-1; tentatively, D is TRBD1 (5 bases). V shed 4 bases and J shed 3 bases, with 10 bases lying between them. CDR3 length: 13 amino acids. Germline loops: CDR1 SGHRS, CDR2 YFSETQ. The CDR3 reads CASSLRGDTEAFF. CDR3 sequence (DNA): TGCGCCAGCAGCCTCCGGGGGGACACTGAAGCTTTCTTT.

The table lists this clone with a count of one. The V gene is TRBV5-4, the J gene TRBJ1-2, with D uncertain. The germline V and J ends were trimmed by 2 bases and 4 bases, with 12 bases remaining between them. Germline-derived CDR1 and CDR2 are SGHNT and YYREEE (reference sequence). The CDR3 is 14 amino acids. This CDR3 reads CASSLRRTIYGYTF. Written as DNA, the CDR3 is TGTGCCAGCAGCTTACGACGGACCATCTATGGCTACACCTTC.

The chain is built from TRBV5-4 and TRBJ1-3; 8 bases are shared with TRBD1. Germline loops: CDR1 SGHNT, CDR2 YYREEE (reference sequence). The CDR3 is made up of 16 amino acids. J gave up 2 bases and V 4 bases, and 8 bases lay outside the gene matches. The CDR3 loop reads CASSVSGGYTGNTIYF. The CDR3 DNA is TGTGCCAGCAGCGTTTCAGGGGGCTATACTGGAAACACCATATATTTT.

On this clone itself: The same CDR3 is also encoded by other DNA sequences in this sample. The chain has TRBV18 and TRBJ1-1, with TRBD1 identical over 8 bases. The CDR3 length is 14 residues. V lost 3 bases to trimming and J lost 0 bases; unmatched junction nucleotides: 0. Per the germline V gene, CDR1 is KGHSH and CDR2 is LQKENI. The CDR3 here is CASSPDRVNTEAFF. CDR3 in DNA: TGTGCCAGCTCACCGGACAGGGTGAACACTGAAGCTTTCTTT.

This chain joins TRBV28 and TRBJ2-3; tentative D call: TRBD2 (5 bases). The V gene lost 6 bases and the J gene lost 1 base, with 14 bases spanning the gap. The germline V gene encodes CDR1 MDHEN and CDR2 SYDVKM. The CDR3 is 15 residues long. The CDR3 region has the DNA TGTGCCAGCAGGTCACCGGGAAGGGGCACAGATACGCAGTATTTT. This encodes CASRSPGRGTDTQYF. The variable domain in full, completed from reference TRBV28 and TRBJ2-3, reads DVKVTQSSRYLVKRTGEKVFLECVQDMDHENMFWYRQDPGLGLRLIYFSYDVKMKEKGDIPEGYSVSREKKERFSLILESASTNQTSMYLCASRSPGRGTDTQYFGPGTRLTVL.

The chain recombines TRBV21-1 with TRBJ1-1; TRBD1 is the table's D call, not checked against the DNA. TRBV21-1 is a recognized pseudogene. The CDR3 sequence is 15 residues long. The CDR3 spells CASSAGQGENTEAFF. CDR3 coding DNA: TGTGCCAGCAGCGCCGGACAGGGGGAGAACACTGAAGCTTTCTTT.

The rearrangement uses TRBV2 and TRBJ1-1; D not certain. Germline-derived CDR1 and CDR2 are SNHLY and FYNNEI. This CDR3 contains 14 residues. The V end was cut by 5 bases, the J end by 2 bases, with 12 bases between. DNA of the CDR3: TGTGCCAGCAGTTCCTTCGGGATAAACACTGAAGCTTTCTTT. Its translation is CASSSFGINTEAFF.

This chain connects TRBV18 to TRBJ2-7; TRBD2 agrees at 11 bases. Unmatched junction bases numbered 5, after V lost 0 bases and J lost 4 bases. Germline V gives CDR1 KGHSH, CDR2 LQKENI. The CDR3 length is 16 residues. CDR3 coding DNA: TGTGCCAGCTCACCACCCCTAGCGGGAGGTTTGTACGAGCAGTACTTC. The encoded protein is CASSPPLAGGLYEQYF.

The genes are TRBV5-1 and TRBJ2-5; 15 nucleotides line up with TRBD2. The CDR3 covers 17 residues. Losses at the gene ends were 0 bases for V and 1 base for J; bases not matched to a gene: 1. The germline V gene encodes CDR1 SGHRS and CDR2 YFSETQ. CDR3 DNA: TGCGCCAGCAGCTTGGGGGGACTAGCGGGAGGCCAAGAGACCCAGTACTTC. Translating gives CASSLGGLAGGQETQYF. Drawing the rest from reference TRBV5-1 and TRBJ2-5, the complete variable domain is KAGVTQTPRYLIKTRGQQVTLSCSPISGHRSVSWYQQTPGQGLQFLFEYFSETQRNKGNFPGRFSGRQFSNSRSEMNVSTLELGDSALYLCASSLGGLAGGQETQYFGPGTRLLVL.

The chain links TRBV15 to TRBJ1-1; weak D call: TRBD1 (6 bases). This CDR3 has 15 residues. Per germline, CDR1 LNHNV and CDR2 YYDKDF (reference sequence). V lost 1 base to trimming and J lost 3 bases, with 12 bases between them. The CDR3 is CATSRGQTGYTEAFF. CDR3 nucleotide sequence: TGTGCCACCAGCAGAGGCCAAACAGGGTACACTGAAGCTTTCTTT.

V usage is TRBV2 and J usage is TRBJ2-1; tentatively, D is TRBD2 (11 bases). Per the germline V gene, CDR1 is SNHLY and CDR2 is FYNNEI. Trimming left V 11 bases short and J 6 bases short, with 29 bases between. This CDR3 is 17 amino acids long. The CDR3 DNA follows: TGTGCCGGGGGACAGGGGATTACTAGCGGGGGACCCAATGAGCAGTTCTTC. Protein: CAGGQGITSGGPNEQFF.

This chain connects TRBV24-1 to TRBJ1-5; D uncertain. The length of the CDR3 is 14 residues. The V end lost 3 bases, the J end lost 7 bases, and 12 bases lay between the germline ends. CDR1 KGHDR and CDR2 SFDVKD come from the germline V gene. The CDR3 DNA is TGTGCCACCAGTGATATGTCCGCTCTCCAGCCCCAGCATTTT. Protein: CATSDMSALQPQHF.